These T cell receptor beta chains were read from a single sample in a study of STAT3 mutations in large granular lymphocyte leukemia. The data were produced by immunoSEQ multiplex PCR, yet TCRdb's version contains in-frame clones alone and is incomplete. Among about 19,000 clones listed, roughly 90% were seen once. Sequenced: peripheral blood mononuclear cells. These receptors came from a man aged 55-75 years with T-cell large granular lymphocyte leukemia. Some clones in this sample may be carry-over from other donors' samples. Each CDR3 is given without its conserved first and last residue.

TRBV5-6	TRBJ1-5	ASSLERYSNQPQH
TRBV19	TRBJ1-1	ASSIRGRTTEAF
TRBV5-4	TRBJ2-7	ASSPEGQGGEY
TRBV5-4	TRBJ1-6	ASSLQGRASPLH
TRBV6-5	TRBJ1-4	ASSYSSGKGEKLF
TRBV5-1	TRBJ1-1	ASSPGTIGAF
TRBV18	TRBJ2-7	ASSPQSPRSSYEQY
TRBV5-5	TRBJ1-1	ASSFLGTGTMNTEAF
TRBV9	TRBJ1-1	ASSVEGHYTEAF
TRBV5-1	TRBJ1-4	ASSLAGVGEKLF
TRBV7-9	TRBJ1-6	ASSSTGVLH
TRBV10-3	TRBJ2-3	AISPGWGGLQDTQY
TRBV5-5	TRBJ2-6	ASSFLDRVSSGANVLT
TRBV5-5	TRBJ2-3	ASSLAQGTSVGASTQY
TRBV12-5	TRBJ2-7	ASGLVGTPPYEQY
TRBV18	TRBJ1-3	ASSPGSGNTIY
TRBV7-3	TRBJ2-7	ASSPDRSGHDEQY
TRBV7-3	TRBJ1-5	ASSLSGGNQPQH
TRBV7-9	TRBJ2-4	ASSPGTLWTGSNIQY
TRBV6-1	TRBJ2-7	ASINPGITFEQY
TRBV18	TRBJ1-4	ASSPSIAPTNEKLF
TRBV6-6	TRBJ1-1	ASTYPPTGNTEAF
TRBV6-6	TRBJ2-2	ARPGTSNTGELF
TRBV19	TRBJ1-2	ASRRTVNYGYT
TRBV19	TRBJ1-6	ASSRESGTGVAYLH
TRBV7-3	TRBJ2-2	ASSPDGLAGGGGTGELF
TRBV30	TRBJ2-7	AWSGQVIRDEQY
TRBV29-1	TRBJ2-3	SVAHSNTDTQY
TRBV18	TRBJ1-2	ASSPGTADYT
TRBV30	TRBJ2-2	AGTKPTLNTGELF
TRBV7-6	TRBJ2-7	ASSLAGTGVEQY
TRBV5-1	TRBJ2-7	ASSLGLPGQQSYEQY
TRBV11-2	TRBJ1-2	ASSPNRDPSNYGYT
TRBV19	TRBJ1-4	ASSIRPTNEKLF
TRBV4-1	TRBJ2-7	ASSRKYGTTGWSSYEQY
TRBV27	TRBJ1-5	ASSLEGWSNQPQH
TRBV5-1	TRBJ2-1	ASTPTGMSYNEQF
TRBV5-4	TRBJ2-1	ASSKGTSGSYNEQF
TRBV29-1	TRBJ2-7	SVAFQGSGPKN
TRBV6-6	TRBJ1-6	ASNLDRYNSPLH